Presented here are 31 T cell receptor beta chains from one specimen sequenced in a study of blood T cell repertoires in COVID-19. Libraries were prepared by immunoSEQ multiplex PCR; TCRdb keeps only in-frame clonotypes and omits some of them. The sample lists 40,000 to 55,000 clones, around 84% occurring once. Sequencing was carried out using peripheral blood. The receptors come from a human donor in a cohort sampled during active COVID-19.

The rearrangement joins TRBV5-6 to TRBJ1-5, with unresolved D. Germline CDR1 SGHDT, CDR2 YYEEEE. The CDR3 consists of 15 residues. V was pared by 0 bases and J by 4 bases, with 11 bases between. The CDR3: CASSLAGGGNQPQHF. CDR3 nucleotide sequence: TGTGCCAGCAGCTTGGCCGGTGGAGGGAATCAGCCCCAGCATTTT. Filled out from reference TRBV5-6 and TRBJ1-5, the complete variable domain reads DAGVTQSPTHLIKTRGQQVTLRCSPKSGHDTVSWYQQALGQGPQFIFQYYEEEERQRGNFPDRFSGHQFPNYSSELNVNALLLGDSALYLCASSLAGGGNQPQHFGDGTRLSIL.

V usage is TRBV14 and J usage is TRBJ2-3, with 15 bases aligning to TRBD2. CDR3 size: 17 residues. The trim removed 3 bases at V and 5 bases at J, leaving 6 bases unmatched. The germline V gene has CDR1 SGHDN and CDR2 FVKESK. CDR3 DNA: TGTGCCAGCAGCCAGGGCTGGGGACTAGCGGGAGGAGATACGCAGTATTTT. Encoded protein: CASSQGWGLAGGDTQYF.

A note on this clone: A read error may produce the germline difference seen at one junction end. The gene calls are TRBV7-7 and TRBJ2-2; D not certain. This CDR3 has 14 amino acids. Germline CDR1 is SSHAT and CDR2 is FNYEAQ (reference sequence). The CDR3 DNA reads TGTGCTAGCAGCGCCCTAGGAAACACCGGGGAGCTGTTTTTT. Amino acid sequence: CASSALGNTGELFF.

In its sample, this clone was seen once. V and J are TRBV4-3 and TRBJ2-1, with TRBD2 matching over 14 bases. Germline V gene data show CDR1 as LGHNA and CDR2 as YSLEER. CDR3 length equals 18 residues. Trimming at V came to 2 bases and at J to 5 bases, leaving 8 bases not matched to a gene. The CDR3 protein is CASSQLPPGLAGDNEQFF. As DNA, the CDR3 is TGCGCCAGCAGCCAACTACCCCCGGGACTAGCGGGGGACAATGAGCAGTTCTTC.

This chain connects TRBV2 to TRBJ1-4; the match to TRBD1 covers 7 bases. The CDR3 runs 14 residues. Per the germline V gene, CDR1 is SNHLY and CDR2 is FYNNEI. J lost 8 bases, V lost 5 bases, and 8 bases had no gene match. CDR3 amino acids: CASSPTGLGEKLFF. CDR3 sequence (DNA): TGTGCCAGCAGTCCGACAGGGCTAGGGGAAAAACTGTTTTTT.

The V and J genes are TRBV6-2 or TRBV6-3 and TRBJ2-1; 9 nucleotides line up with TRBD1. CDR1 MNHEY and CDR2 SVGEGT come from the germline V gene. Trimming removed 2 bases from V and 14 bases from J; junction bases left unmatched: 4. There are 12 residues in the CDR3. The CDR3 coding sequence is TGTGCCAGCAGTTACGCACAGGGGGCCGAGTTCTTC. It specifies CASSYAQGAEFF.

The chain couples TRBV6-5 to TRBJ1-1; D perhaps matches TRBD1 (5 bases). Trimming took off 2 bases at V and 1 base at J, with 8 bases between the two ends. Germline V gene sequence: CDR1 MNHEY, CDR2 SVGAGI. The CDR3 sequence is 14 residues long. The chain's CDR3 is CASSYRQGNTEAFF. Here the CDR3 DNA reads TGTGCCAGCAGTTACAGGCAGGGGAACACTGAAGCTTTCTTT.

CDR3 sequence reads: CASSLDGSNQPQHF. In DNA form, the CDR3 reads TGTGCCAGCAGCCTAGACGGGAGCAATCAGCCCCAGCATTTT. V gene TRBV28 combines with J gene TRBJ1-5; D is unresolved. V was shortened by 6 bases and J by 1 base, with 10 bases between the two germline ends. Per the germline V gene, CDR1 is MDHEN and CDR2 is SYDVKM. The CDR3 extends over 14 amino acids.

The chain uses TRBV5-1 and TRBJ2-4; 9 bases match TRBD1. The CDR3 runs to 16 residues. V shed 0 bases, J shed 0 bases, and the junction held 1 base outside the gene matches. Germline CDR1 reads SGHRS; CDR2 reads YFSETQ. CDR3 nucleotide sequence: TGCGCCAGCAGCTTGGGGACAGGGGTAGCCAAAAACATTCAGTACTTC. The encoded protein is CASSLGTGVAKNIQYF.

The V gene is TRBV11-3, the J gene TRBJ2-3; 14 bases line up with TRBD2. The germline CDR1 and CDR2 sequences are SGHNT and YENEEA. V trimming: 4 bases; J trimming: 2 bases; junction bases outside the gene matches: 8. The CDR3 is made up of 18 amino acids. CDR3 nucleotide sequence: TGTGCCAGCAGCTCTGTCCCGGGACTAGCGGGAGCCACAGATACGCAGTATTTT. As protein: CASSSVPGLAGATDTQYF.

The rearrangement joins TRBV14 to TRBJ1-1, with 10 bases matching TRBD1. The V segment lost 6 bases and the J segment 8 bases; nucleotides outside the gene matches: 3. From germline, CDR1 is SGHDN and CDR2 FVKESK. CDR3 size: 12 residues. DNA of the CDR3: TGTGCCAGCAGTGACAGGGGGCGAGAAGCTTTCTTT. Translating it yields CASSDRGREAFF.

V gene TRBV30 combines with J gene TRBJ2-7; 9 bases map to TRBD2. V was clipped by 2 bases and J by 4 bases; unmatched bases: 9. The germline CDR1 and CDR2 sequences are GTSNPN and SVGIG (reference sequence). The CDR3 extends over 15 amino acids. The CDR3 region is CAWSRAGGLGYEQYF. CDR3 coding DNA: TGTGCCTGGAGTAGAGCGGGAGGTCTCGGTTACGAGCAGTACTTC.

The chain is built from TRBV3-1 (or the pseudogene TRBV3-2) and TRBJ1-6; a possible D gene is TRBD1 (6 bases). Germline CDR1 LGHDT, CDR2 YNNKEL (reference sequence). V was trimmed by 5 bases and J by 5 bases, leaving 13 bases between them. The CDR3 is 15 amino acids. The CDR3 nucleotides read TGTGCCAGCAGCGGCAGCACAGGGAATAATTCACCCCTCCACTTT. Translated, it gives CASSGSTGNNSPLHF.

The CDR3 here is CASSPWRETQYF. The CDR3 coding sequence is TGTGCCAGCAGCCCCTGGAGAGAGACCCAGTACTTC. The chain is built from TRBV7-8 and TRBJ2-5; D uncertain. Trimming shortened V by 5 bases and J by 4 bases, and 8 bases separated the two germline ends. Germline V gives CDR1 SGHVS, CDR2 FQNEAQ. The CDR3 spans 12 residues.

This chain links TRBV3-1 (or the pseudogene TRBV3-2) with TRBJ1-6; unclear D gene. This CDR3 comprises 15 residues. CDR1 and CDR2 from the germline V gene are LGHDT and YNNKEL (reference sequence). The V end lost 0 bases, the J end lost 6 bases, and 9 bases lay between the germline ends. The CDR3 loop reads CASSQERLGNSPLHF. CDR3 in DNA: TGTGCCAGCAGCCAAGAGCGGCTGGGTAATTCACCCCTCCACTTT.

This clone appeared once. The CDR3 reads CASSSTRQTETQYF. The CDR3, as DNA: TGTGCCAGCAGTTCAACTCGACAGACGGAGACCCAGTACTTC. V is TRBV28 and J is TRBJ2-5; D may be TRBD1 (5 bases). This CDR3 is built from 14 residues. V was trimmed by 4 bases and J by 5 bases, leaving 14 bases between them. Germline lookup yields CDR1 MDHEN and CDR2 SYDVKM.

V and J are TRBV29-1 and TRBJ1-1; TRBD1 matches 8 bases. Germline V gene sequence: CDR1 SQVTM, CDR2 ANQGSEA. The CDR3 is made up of 12 amino acids. CDR3 sequence reads: CSAGGMNTEAFF. The DNA for the CDR3 is TGCAGTGCAGGGGGCATGAACACTGAAGCTTTCTTT.

This chain links TRBV7-3 with TRBJ2-2; D might be TRBD1 (6 bases). Trimming removed 0 bases from V and 3 bases from J, with 8 bases in between. Per the germline V gene, CDR1 is SGHTA and CDR2 is FQGTGA. This CDR3 spans 15 amino acids. Here the CDR3 reads CASSLTRGDTGELFF. CDR3 bases: TGTGCCAGCAGCTTAACCAGGGGAGACACCGGGGAGCTGTTTTTT.

The J gene is TRBJ2-1, the V gene TRBV7-2, with a possible D match to TRBD1 (6 bases). Trimming cost V 1 base and J 0 bases, with 13 bases left between them. Germline assignment: CDR1 SGHTA and CDR2 FQGNSA. The CDR3 loop spans 17 amino acids. CDR3 DNA sequence: TGTGCCAGCAGCTTAGGGGGGCTAGCAGCCTCCTACAATGAGCAGTTCTTC. Amino acids: CASSLGGLAASYNEQFF.

The genes are TRBV29-1 and TRBJ1-2; D unresolved. The germline V and J ends were trimmed by 5 bases and 3 bases, with 7 bases remaining between them. CDR1 SQVTM and CDR2 ANQGSEA come from the germline V gene. The CDR3 contains 11 residues. CDR3 region: CSVTEDYGYTF. DNA for the CDR3: TGCAGCGTTACAGAAGACTATGGCTACACCTTC.

In its sample, this clone was seen a few times. The chain's CDR3 is CASSLMEEQETQYF. CDR3 DNA sequence: TGTGCCAGCAGCTTAATGGAGGAACAAGAGACCCAGTACTTC. The gene calls are TRBV7-9 and TRBJ2-5, with D possibly TRBD2 on 5 matching bases. The germline CDR1 and CDR2 sequences are SEHNR and FQNEAQ (reference sequence). Trimming removed 2 bases from V and 2 bases from J, with 9 bases in between. The length of the CDR3 is 14 residues.

The rearrangement joins TRBV27 to TRBJ2-1; 8 nucleotides agree with TRBD2. CDR3 length: 15 amino acids. Germline CDR1 and CDR2: MNHEY and SMNVEV (reference sequence). The trim removed 7 bases at V and 3 bases at J, leaving 8 bases unmatched. CDR3 amino acids: CASNPSGSLYNEQFF. CDR3 bases: TGTGCCAGCAACCCGAGCGGGAGTCTCTACAATGAGCAGTTCTTC.

This clone was found a few times. This rearrangement joins TRBV24-1 to TRBJ2-1; D is unclear. Trimming removed 3 bases at V and 6 bases at J, with 8 bases between. Germline loops: CDR1 KGHDR, CDR2 SFDVKD. The length of the CDR3 is 13 residues. This CDR3 is CATSDPSLNEQFF. As DNA, the CDR3 is TGTGCCACCAGTGATCCGAGTCTCAATGAGCAGTTCTTC.

The chain carries TRBV2 and TRBJ2-1; 10 bases fit TRBD2. From germline, CDR1 is SNHLY and CDR2 FYNNEI. The length of the CDR3 is 15 residues. Trimming took 8 bases from V and 6 from J; bases not matched to a gene: 10. The CDR3 spells CASHQREGYGNEQFF. In DNA, the CDR3 is TGTGCCAGCCACCAGCGGGAGGGCTACGGCAATGAGCAGTTCTTC.

The chain couples TRBV10-1 to TRBJ2-3; D ambiguous. Germline CDR1 is WNHNN and CDR2 is SYGVQD (reference sequence). V shed 8 bases and J shed 0 bases, with 9 bases lying between them. CDR3 length: 13 residues. CDR3 nucleotides: TGCGCCAGCCAGGCCCAAAGCACAGATACGCAGTATTTT. It yields the protein CASQAQSTDTQYF.

The chain couples TRBV18 to TRBJ2-5; 10 bases align to TRBD1. The CDR3 is 15 amino acids. Germline V gene lookup returns CDR1 KGHSH and CDR2 LQKENI. Losses at the gene ends were 3 bases for V and 4 bases for J; bases not matched to a gene: 5. Here the CDR3 DNA reads TGTGCCAGCTCACCGGGGACAGGGGCAGGAGAGACCCAGTACTTC. The encoded protein is CASSPGTGAGETQYF.

The V and J genes are TRBV18 and TRBJ2-7, with TRBD1 as a possible D gene (7 bases). The CDR3 consists of 15 residues. Germline V gives CDR1 KGHSH, CDR2 LQKENI. Trimming shortened V by 2 bases and J by 3 bases, and 14 bases separated the two germline ends. The CDR3 DNA sequence: TGTGCCAGCTCACCATCGTCAGGGGGGCTCTACGAGCAGTACTTC. It is translated as CASSPSSGGLYEQYF.

This rearrangement joins TRBV7-3 to TRBJ2-3; 9 positions match TRBD1. The CDR3 is 16 amino acids. Trimming cost V 1 base and J 0 bases; bases outside gene matches: 2. The germline CDR1 and CDR2 sequences are SGHTA and FQGTGA. In DNA, the CDR3 is TGTGCCAGCAGCTTAATCGGACAGGGGAGCACAGATACGCAGTATTTT. It encodes CASSLIGQGSTDTQYF.

The chain combines TRBV30 with TRBJ1-4, with a tentative D call TRBD1 (5 bases). V lost 4 bases and J lost 7, with 31 bases in between. The CDR3 contains 19 residues. The V gene's germline CDR1 is GTSNPN and CDR2 SVGIG (reference sequence). The CDR3 loop is CAWKAPGHYGSGLREKLFF. The CDR3 DNA sequence: TGTGCCTGGAAGGCCCCCGGACATTATGGCTCAGGCTTGCGTGAAAAACTGTTTTTT. The full variable domain, rest sourced from reference TRBV30 and TRBJ1-4, is SQTIHQWPATLVQPVGSPLSLECTVEGTSNPNLYWYRQAAGRGLQLLFYSVGIGQISSEVPQNLSASRPQDRQFILSSKKLLLSDSGFYLCAWKAPGHYGSGLREKLFFGSGTQLSVL.

This rearrangement joins TRBV6-5 to TRBJ2-3, with TRBD2 identical over 7 bases. CDR1 is MNHEY, CDR2 SVGAGI, per germline. The CDR3 runs 13 residues. V was clipped by 10 bases and J by 4 bases; unmatched bases: 8. The CDR3 nucleotides read TGTGCCACAAAGCGGGAAGGAGCAGATACGCAGTATTTT. Its translation: CATKREGADTQYF.

The chain recombines TRBV2 with TRBJ1-5; the match to TRBD1 covers 9 bases. This CDR3 has 17 residues. Trimming at V came to 4 bases and at J to 3 bases, leaving 10 bases not matched to a gene. Looked up from germline, CDR1 is SNHLY and CDR2 is FYNNEI. CDR3 DNA: TGTGCCAGCAGTGGCCGGGACAGGGTATCCACCAATCAGCCCCAGCATTTT. As protein: CASSGRDRVSTNQPQHF. The whole variable domain, remainder taken from reference TRBV2 and TRBJ1-5, is EPEVTQTPSHQVTQMGQEVILRCVPISNHLYFYWYRQILGQKVEFLVSFYNNEISEKSEIFDDQFSVERPDGSNFTLKIRSTKLEDSAMYFCASSGRDRVSTNQPQHFGDGTRLSIL.